This T cell receptor (beta chain) was observed in a study of cytotoxic CD8 clonotypes in ibrutinib-treated CLL (dated by TCRdb to the early 2020s). Regarding the study in general: In this cohort, around 14 patients were treatment-naive and about a dozen were relapsed/refractory, while some 18 had unmutated IGHV. Cryopreserved peripheral blood mononuclear cells were collected before treatment, at response, and at either disease progression or sustained remission. Partial responses were observed in 24 patients and complete responses in 2; after a median follow-up of roughly 72 months, remission was maintained in roughly 15 patients and progression was observed in roughly twelve. Of the roughly 79 people in the trial, 26 had longitudinal samples available. Response samples were obtained after a median of 12 months of treatment, with a range of about 6 to 36 months. On average, each sample had approximately 280,000 productive templates and more than 85,000 productive rearrangements. Every sample from remission and from progressive disease was obtained while the patients were still on ibrutinib. Study-level results and caveats: Clonality rose at ibrutinib response, remained stable during sustained remission, and dropped back toward baseline at progression. At baseline, clonality was higher than in age-matched healthy donors and showed a strong correlation with circulating CD8+ T-cell counts. Sustained-remission and progressing patients did not have matched sampling times, and lymph node repertoires were not examined. Public clonotypes were rare and either shrank or stayed stable during treatment, and the rise in clonality at ibrutinib response reflected expansion of private clonotypes.

The goal of deep resolution MiSeq sequencing was a depth between 1 in 1 million and 1 in 200,000 T cells, and coverage averaged 10x per clonotype. TCR beta libraries were generated with the immunoSEQ hsTCRB Kit. From the authors' description of their analysis: The data were analyzed with ImmunoSEQ Analyzer and ImmunoSEQ Data Assistant, and V, D and J gene assignments followed IMGT definitions. Clonality, which ranges from 0 to 1, was calculated as one minus the normalized Shannon entropy of productive rearrangement frequencies. Public clonotype analysis was restricted to overrepresented clonotypes comprising at least 0.05% of each patient's repertoire. About a dozen age-matched healthy donor repertoires from immuneACCESS served as clonality controls. TCRdb re-hosts the immuneACCESS table, in-frame sequences only. Its copies lack some clones; in the studies checked, an unresolved V gene accounts for under half of them, and the cause for the rest is not known. The DNA gave D and trimming, while V, J and clone size come from that table. This sample holds roughly 160,000 clones; about four fifths were observed only once. About 2.1% of the sample comes from the top ten.

What this sample's time point label stands for: about twelve months on ibrutinib. For TCR beta library preparation, roughly 2 micrograms of genomic DNA were extracted from the cryopreserved PBMCs. Longitudinal blood samples from CLL patients on ibrutinib monotherapy underwent high-throughput TCR beta sequencing. The patients took part in an open-label, single-center phase 2 trial of ibrutinib monotherapy. To note about this clone: The specificity of this receptor is unknown. Nothing much larger sits one base from this clone, and base qualities are not available.

CDR1 and CDR2, per the germline V gene, are SGHTA and FQGNSA. V was cut back by 1 base and J by 5 bases, leaving a gap of 27 bases between them. The CDR3 covers 19 residues, taking in both the cysteine and the phenylalanine. Here the CDR3 DNA is all that survives: 57 bases in frame from base 1. The V and J genes are TRBV7-2 and TRBJ2-7; the D region possibly corresponds to TRBD1 (6 bases align). The receptor was isolated from a human donor with chronic lymphocytic leukemia. The specimen comprised PBMCs, sampled after 12 months of ibrutinib treatment. The base sequence is TGTGCCAGCAGCTTAGGACCGACAGGCCCTCAATGGCCCACGCACGAGCAGTACTTC. This yields the protein CASSLGPTGPQWPTHEQYF. With the portions outside the CDR3 filled from the reference TRBV7-2 and TRBJ2-7 genes, the complete variable region becomes GAGVSQSPSNKVTEKGKDVELRCDPISGHTALYWYRQSLGQGLEFLIYFQGNSAPDKSGLPSDRFSAERTGGSVSTLTIQRTQQEDSAVYLCASSLGPTGPQWPTHEQYFGPGTRLTVT.